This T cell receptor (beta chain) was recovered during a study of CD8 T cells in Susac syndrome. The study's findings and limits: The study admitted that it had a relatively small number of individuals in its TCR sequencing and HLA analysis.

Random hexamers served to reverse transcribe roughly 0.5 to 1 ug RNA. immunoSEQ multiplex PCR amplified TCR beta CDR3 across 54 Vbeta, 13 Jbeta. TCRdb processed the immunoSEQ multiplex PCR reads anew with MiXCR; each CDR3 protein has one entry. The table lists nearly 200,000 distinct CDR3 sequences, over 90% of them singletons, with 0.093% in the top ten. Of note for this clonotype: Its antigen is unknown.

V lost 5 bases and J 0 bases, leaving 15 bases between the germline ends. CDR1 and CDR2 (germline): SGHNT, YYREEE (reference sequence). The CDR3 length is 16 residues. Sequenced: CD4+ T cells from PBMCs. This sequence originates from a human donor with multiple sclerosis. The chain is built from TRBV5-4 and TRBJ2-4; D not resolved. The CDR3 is CASSSDGTPAKNIQYF. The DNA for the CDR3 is TGTGCCAGCAGTTCGGACGGAACCCCAGCCAAAAACATTCAGTACTTC.